This T cell receptor beta chain came from a study of blood T cell repertoires in COVID-19. Generated by immunoSEQ multiplex PCR, the TCRdb table keeps only in-frame clones and is missing some. The sample lists more than 200,000 clones, just over 85% occurring once. The sample taken for sequencing was PBMCs or T cells enriched from blood (not recorded which). This clonotype was obtained from a man in his forties or fifties who had recovered from COVID-19.

CDR3 DNA sequence: TGTGCCAGCAGGGGGAGCTTCCGGCGCGCACTCGAGCAGTACTTC. Protein sequence: CASRGSFRRALEQYF. This chain connects TRBV27 to TRBJ2-7; a possible D gene is TRBD2 (5 bases). Trimming removed 6 bases from V and 6 bases from J, with 21 bases in between. In germline, CDR1 is MNHEY, CDR2 SMNVEV (reference sequence). The CDR3 spans 15 residues.